One sample yielded the 18 T cell receptor beta chains listed below, sequenced in a study of spatial heterogeneity in lung cancer. From the 5' RACE reads, TCRdb called clonotypes with MiXCR, one entry per CDR3 protein. The profile shows 36,000 or so distinct CDR3 sequences, roughly 5.6% of them singletons. Time point described: sample taken at primary tumor resection. Whole RNA was taken from tumor, nontumor lung or frozen PBMC; it was then sequenced unsorted. The sequencing here drew on PBMCs, taken at surgery. The receptors come from a female donor with early-stage non-small cell lung cancer.

This clonotype occurred many times. V is TRBV21-1 and J is TRBJ2-7; the table's D call of TRBD2 was not tested on the DNA. TRBV21-1 represents a pseudogene. CDR3 length: 17 residues. The CDR3 DNA follows: TGTGCCAGCAGCAAAGGAGGCCCGGCTAGGGGGACCTACGAGCAGTACTTC. Amino acid sequence: CASSKGGPARGTYEQYF.

This clonotype was counted only a few times. The chain is built from TRBV5-1 and TRBJ2-1, with TRBD2 matching over 8 bases. V lost 4 bases and J lost 0; bases outside the gene matches: 15. This CDR3 has 19 residues. Germline V CDR1 and CDR2: SGHRS, YFSETQ. Here the CDR3 DNA reads TGCGCCAGCAGCAGCTCCGGGACTAGGGAACCTCGCTCCTACAATGAGCAGTTCTTC. As protein: CASSSSGTREPRSYNEQFF.

This clonotype was recorded at least ten times. The chain combines TRBV2 with TRBJ2-3; TRBD2 agrees at 8 bases. The CDR3 has 13 amino acids. The germline V gene has CDR1 SNHLY and CDR2 FYNNEI. The CDR3 nucleotides are TGTACGGGGCAGCGGGGGAGCACAGATACGCAGTATTTT. Its translation: CTGQRGSTDTQYF.

Many counts were recorded for this clonotype. The J gene is TRBJ2-7, the V gene TRBV27; D assignment may be TRBD1 or TRBD2 (5 bases each). CDR3 length: 15 amino acids. CDR1 and CDR2 from the germline V gene are MNHEY and SMNVEV (reference sequence). V was trimmed by 6 bases and J by 6 bases, leaving 21 bases between them. The CDR3 DNA reads TGTGCCAGCAGCGCTCTAGGGACCGCGCACGGCGAGCAGTACTTC. Its protein product is CASSALGTAHGEQYF.

This clonotype was seen a few times. The chain combines TRBV6-5 with TRBJ2-7, with TRBD2 matching 10 bases. Per the germline V gene, CDR1 is MNHEY and CDR2 is SVGAGI. This CDR3 has 14 residues. After removal of 6 bases from V and 5 bases from J, the junction contained 7 bases not matched to a gene. The CDR3 is CASREAGGFNEQYF. DNA for the CDR3: TGTGCCAGCAGAGAAGCGGGAGGGTTCAACGAGCAGTACTTC.

This clonotype was seen more than once but under ten times. CDR3 nucleotide sequence: TGTGCCAGCAGACCTAGGTCGGAAGATACGCAGTATTTT. It is translated as CASRPRSEDTQYF. V gene TRBV21-1 combines with J gene TRBJ2-3. TRBV21-1 is described as a pseudogene. There are 13 residues in the CDR3.

This clonotype was recorded many times. This sequence joins TRBV6-2 or TRBV6-3 and TRBJ2-2, with 7 positions matching TRBD2. Germline V gene sequence: CDR1 MNHEY, CDR2 SVGEGT. The CDR3 contains 16 residues. With 5 bases clipped from V and 4 bases from J, the junction kept 10 bases outside the gene matches. CDR3 DNA sequence: TGTGCCAGCAGTGACCTGGGACTATTCGGCACCGGGGAGCTGTTTTTT. Its translation: CASSDLGLFGTGELFF.

This clonotype was detected ten times or more. The chain recombines TRBV5-1 with TRBJ1-2; D possibly corresponds to TRBD1 (5 bases). The CDR3 is made up of 12 amino acids. Germline lookup yields CDR1 SGHRS and CDR2 YFSETQ. Trimming stripped 0 bases from V and 5 bases from J, with 5 bases between. CDR3 sequence reads: CASSLEGYGYTF. The CDR3 region has the DNA TGCGCCAGCAGCTTGGAGGGGTATGGCTACACCTTC.

This sequence joins TRBV19 and TRBJ2-5; 7 bases are shared with TRBD2. V gave up 4 bases and J gave up 5 bases; unmatched junction bases: 7. The CDR3 runs to 14 residues. CDR1 is LNHDA, CDR2 SQIVND, per germline (reference sequence). In DNA, the CDR3 is TGTGCCAGTAGTACCCGGACTAGTAGCGAGACCCAGTACTTC. As protein: CASSTRTSSETQYF.

The chain carries TRBV11-2 and TRBJ2-5, with D maybe TRBD1 (6 bases). V lost 0 bases and J lost 3, with 11 bases in between. The CDR3 runs to 15 residues. Germline values: CDR1 SGHAT, CDR2 FQNNGV. CDR3 nucleotide sequence: TGTGCCAGCAGCTTAGATGCTGGGGGCGAAGAGACCCAGTACTTC. Translating it yields CASSLDAGGEETQYF.

About this clonotype itself: A read error may produce the germline difference seen at one junction end. The rearrangement joins TRBV24-1 to TRBJ2-2; D is perhaps TRBD1 or TRBD2 (5 bases each). Germline V gene data show CDR1 as KGHDR and CDR2 as SFDVKD. CDR3 length: 13 amino acids. The CDR3: CATSDPNTGALFF. CDR3 sequence (DNA): TGTGCCACCAGTGACCCGAACACCGGGGCGCTGTTTTTT.

This clonotype was detected many times. The V and J genes are TRBV20-1 and TRBJ1-1; D gene uncertain. The germline CDR1 and CDR2 sequences are DFQATT and SNEGSKA (reference sequence). The V gene lost 6 bases and the J gene lost 1 base, with 9 bases spanning the gap. This CDR3 is 12 amino acids long. The CDR3: CSAALGNTEAFF. For the CDR3, the DNA is TGCAGTGCGGCTTTAGGGAACACTGAAGCTTTCTTT.

This clonotype was counted many times. The rearrangement links TRBV7-3 to TRBJ2-3, with TRBD1 identical over 7 bases. CDR3 length: 15 amino acids. The V segment lost 5 bases and the J segment 6 bases; nucleotides outside the gene matches: 11. CDR1 SGHTA and CDR2 FQGTGA come from the germline V gene. The CDR3 DNA reads as TGTGCCAGCAGCAAAATGGGACAGTCCATTGATACGCAGTATTTT. Protein sequence: CASSKMGQSIDTQYF.

This clonotype was counted at least ten times. The CDR3 protein is CASSLDRALAKNIQYF. CDR3 coding DNA: TGCGCCAGCAGCTTGGACAGGGCGCTAGCCAAAAACATTCAGTACTTC. This chain uses TRBV5-1 with TRBJ2-4, with TRBD1 as a possible D gene (6 bases). V was trimmed by 0 bases and J by 0 bases, leaving 10 bases between them. The V gene's germline CDR1 is SGHRS and CDR2 YFSETQ. The CDR3 is 16 amino acids.

This clonotype was picked up a small number of times. This rearrangement joins TRBV12-3 or TRBV12-4 to TRBJ2-7; D perhaps matches TRBD2 (7 bases). Trimming removed 3 bases at V and 7 bases at J, with 10 bases between. The length of the CDR3 is 12 residues. This CDR3 reads CASSFGGPEQYF. In nucleotides, the CDR3 is TGTGCCAGCAGTTTCGGGGGGCCGGAGCAGTACTTC.

This clonotype was detected ten times or more. In DNA form, the CDR3 reads TGCGCCAGCAGCGCAGGGTTCGAGACCCAGTACTTC. This sequence encodes CASSAGFETQYF. This chain links TRBV5-1 with TRBJ2-5; TRBD1 might be the D (5 bases). The CDR3 runs 12 residues. The V gene's germline CDR1 is SGHRS and CDR2 YFSETQ. The V end lost 4 bases, the J end lost 5 bases, and 9 bases lay between the germline ends.

This clonotype was counted many times. This chain joins TRBV29-1 and TRBJ2-5, with 7 nucleotides matching TRBD1. In germline, CDR1 is SQVTM, CDR2 ANQGSEA. V lost 8 bases, J lost 4 bases, and 4 bases stayed unmatched. The CDR3 runs to 11 residues. Here the CDR3 reads CSTWTGETQYF. The CDR3 DNA reads as TGCAGCACCTGGACAGGAGAGACCCAGTACTTC.

The J gene is TRBJ2-3, the V gene TRBV12-3 or TRBV12-4; tentatively, D is TRBD2 (5 bases). This CDR3 contains 14 residues. V lost 5 bases and J 1 base, leaving 10 bases between the germline ends. The CDR3 DNA follows: TGTGCCAGCAGTACTAGGGATGGCACAGATACGCAGTATTTT. Residues: CASSTRDGTDTQYF.